This TCR beta chain is from a study of blood T cell repertoires in COVID-19. About the study: T cells, B-cell-depleted T cells, or PBMCs supplied cDNA or gDNA.

Participant age was roughly 18 to 95 years, and participants resided in 24 US areas. Participant-given clinical history determined each cohort assignment. Germline loops: CDR1 MNHEY, CDR2 SVGAGI. V was clipped by 5 bases and J by 4 bases, with 12 bases between them. This CDR3 spans 14 amino acids. Authors' data handling: Amplification from reference gene primers served as the basis for estimated nucleated cell counts. Data came from immunoSEQ multiplex PCR; TCRdb stores just in-frame clones and leaves some out. V and J calls and clone size come straight from that table; D and trimming were deduced from the DNA. The repertoire holds under 200,000 clones, with 65% to 85% as singletons.

Sequencing was done on a sample of PBMCs or T cells enriched from blood (not recorded which). The rearrangement links TRBV6-5 to TRBJ1-3; no clear D. The sequence derives from a woman aged 45 to 65 in a cohort exposed to, infected with or recovered from COVID-19 (not recorded which). In DNA form, the CDR3 reads TGTGCCAGCAGTCGAGAACGACTAGGAAACACCATATATTTT. Translating it yields CASSRERLGNTIYF.